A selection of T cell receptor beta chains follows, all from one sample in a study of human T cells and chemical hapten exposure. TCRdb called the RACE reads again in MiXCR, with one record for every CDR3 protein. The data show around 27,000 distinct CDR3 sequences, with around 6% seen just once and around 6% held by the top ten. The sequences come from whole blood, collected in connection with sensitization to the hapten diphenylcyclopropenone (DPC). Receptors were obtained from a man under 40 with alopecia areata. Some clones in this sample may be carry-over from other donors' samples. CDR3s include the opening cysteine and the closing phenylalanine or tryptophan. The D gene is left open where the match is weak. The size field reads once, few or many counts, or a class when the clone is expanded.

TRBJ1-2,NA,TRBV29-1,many,CSVEQGGYTF,TGCAGCGTTGAACAAGGGGGCTACACCTTC
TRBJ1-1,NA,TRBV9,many,CASSVAGARKNTEAFF,TGTGCCAGCAGCGTAGCTGGGGCCAGGAAGAACACTGAAGCTTTCTTT
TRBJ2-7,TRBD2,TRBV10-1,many,CASSGGASGYEQYF,TGCGCCAGCAGTGGTGGGGCTAGCGGCTACGAGCAGTACTTC
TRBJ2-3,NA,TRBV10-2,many,CASSEWGGGSFSTDTQYF,TGCGCCAGCAGTGAGTGGGGGGGCGGGAGCTTTTCAACAGATACGCAGTATTTT
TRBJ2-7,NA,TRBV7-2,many,CASSSRDKLSYEQYF,TGTGCCAGCAGTAGCCGGGACAAGCTATCCTACGAGCAGTACTTC
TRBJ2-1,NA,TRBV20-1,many,CGKQGLLGNEQFF,TGCGGCAAACAGGGTCTCTTGGGCAATGAGCAGTTCTTC
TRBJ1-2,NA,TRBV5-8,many,CASSGRDGGVMYGYTF,TGTGCCAGCAGTGGAAGGGATGGGGGAGTGATGTATGGCTACACCTTC
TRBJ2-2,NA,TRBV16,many,CASSRFQGTGELFF,TGTGCCAGCAGCCGATTCCAGGGTACCGGGGAGCTGTTTTTT
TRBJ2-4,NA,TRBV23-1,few,CASSRKVKNIQYF,TGCGCCAGCAGTCGCAAGGTTAAAAACATTCAGTACTTC
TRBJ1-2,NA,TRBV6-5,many,CASSSGGINYGYTF,TGTGCCAGCAGTTCGGGCGGCATCAACTATGGCTACACCTTC
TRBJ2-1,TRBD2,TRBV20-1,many,CSARADLAATYNEQFF,TGCAGTGCTAGAGCCGACCTAGCGGCTACCTACAATGAGCAGTTCTTC